The source of this T cell receptor beta chain is a study of T cells in Graves' hyperthyroidism and ophthalmopathy. Study background: Any treatment followed the collection of peripheral blood at initial diagnosis.

Study-level findings and limits: Model output signaled ophthalmopathy a median 6.5 months ahead of onset. Clonotypes that were expanded in thyroid above 0.001 mostly appeared in blood too.

Amplification targeted TCR beta CDR3 regions from RNA transcripts. RT-PCR in the first round (using the HTBI primer set) targeted the TCR CDR3. In TCRdb, the multiplex PCR reads were re-called with MiXCR into one record per CDR3 protein. The sample has a few hundred thousand distinct CDR3 sequences; just under 25% are singletons. This clonotype occurred a few times. The antigen remains unidentified. CDR1 and CDR2 (germline): SGHNT, YENEEA. Trimming removed 2 bases from V and 4 bases from J, with 11 bases in between. The CDR3 length is 14 residues. This TCR was sampled from a man aged 50 to 59 with Graves' hyperthyroidism. The chain uses TRBV11-3 and TRBJ1-2; D is unresolved. Sequenced input: blood. The CDR3 nucleotides read TGTGCCAGCAGCTTATACAAGGGCGGCTATGGCTACACCTTC. Translating gives CASSLYKGGYGYTF.